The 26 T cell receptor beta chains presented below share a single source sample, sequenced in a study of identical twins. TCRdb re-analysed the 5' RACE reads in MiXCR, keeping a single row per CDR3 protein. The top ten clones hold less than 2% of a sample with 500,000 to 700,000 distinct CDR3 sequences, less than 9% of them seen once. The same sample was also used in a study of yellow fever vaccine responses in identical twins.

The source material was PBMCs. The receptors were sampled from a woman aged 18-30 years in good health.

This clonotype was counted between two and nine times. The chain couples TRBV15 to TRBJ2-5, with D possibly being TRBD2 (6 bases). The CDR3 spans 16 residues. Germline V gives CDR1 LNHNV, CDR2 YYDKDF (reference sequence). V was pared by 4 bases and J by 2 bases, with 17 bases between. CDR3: CATSTARGGNQETQYF. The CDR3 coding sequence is TGTGCCACCAGCACCGCCCGGGGAGGTAATCAAGAGACCCAGTACTTC. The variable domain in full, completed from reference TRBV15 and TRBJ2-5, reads DAMVIQNPRYQVTQFGKPVTLSCSQTLNHNVMYWYQQKSSQAPKLLFHYYDKDFNNEADTPDNFQSRRPNTSFCFLDIRSPGLGDTAMYLCATSTARGGNQETQYFGPGTRLLVL.

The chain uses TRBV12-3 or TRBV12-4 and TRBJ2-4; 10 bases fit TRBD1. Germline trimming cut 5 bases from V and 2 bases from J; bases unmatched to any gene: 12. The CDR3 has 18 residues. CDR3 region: CASSPPPDRGQSKNIQYF. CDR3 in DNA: TGTGCCAGCAGTCCACCCCCAGACAGGGGGCAGTCCAAAAACATTCAGTACTTC.

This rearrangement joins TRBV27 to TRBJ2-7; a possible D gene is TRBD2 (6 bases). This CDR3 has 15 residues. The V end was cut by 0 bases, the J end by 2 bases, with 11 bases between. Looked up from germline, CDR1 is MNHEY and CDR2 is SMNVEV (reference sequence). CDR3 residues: CASSLSIGGTYEQYF. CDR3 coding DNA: TGTGCCAGCAGTTTATCGATCGGGGGAACCTACGAGCAGTACTTC.

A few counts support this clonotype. CDR3 in amino acids: CASSKGPGANVLTF. The CDR3 coding sequence is TGTGCCAGCAGCAAAGGTCCTGGGGCCAACGTCCTGACTTTC. V usage is TRBV6-1 and J usage is TRBJ2-6; D ambiguous. CDR3 length: 14 amino acids. V lost 6 bases and J lost 2, with 8 bases in between. The germline CDR1 and CDR2 sequences are MNHNS and SASEGT.

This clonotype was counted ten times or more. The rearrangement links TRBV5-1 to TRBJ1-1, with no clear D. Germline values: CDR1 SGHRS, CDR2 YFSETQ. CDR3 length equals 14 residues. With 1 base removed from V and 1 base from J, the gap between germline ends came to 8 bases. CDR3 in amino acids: CASSLKAANTEAFF. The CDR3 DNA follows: TGCGCCAGCAGCTTGAAGGCAGCGAACACTGAAGCTTTCTTT. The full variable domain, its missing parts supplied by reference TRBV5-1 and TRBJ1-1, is KAGVTQTPRYLIKTRGQQVTLSCSPISGHRSVSWYQQTPGQGLQFLFEYFSETQRNKGNFPGRFSGRQFSNSRSEMNVSTLELGDSALYLCASSLKAANTEAFFGQGTRLTVV.

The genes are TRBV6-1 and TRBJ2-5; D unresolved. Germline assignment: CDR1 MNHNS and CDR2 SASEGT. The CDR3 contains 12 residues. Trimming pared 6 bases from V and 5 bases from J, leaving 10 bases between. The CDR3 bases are TGTGCCAGCAGACAAGCCTGGGAGACCCAGTACTTC. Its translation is CASRQAWETQYF.

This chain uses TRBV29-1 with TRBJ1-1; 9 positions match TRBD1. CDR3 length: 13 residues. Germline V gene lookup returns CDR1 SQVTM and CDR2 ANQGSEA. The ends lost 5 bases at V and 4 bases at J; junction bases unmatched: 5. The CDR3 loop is CSVPYRGLTEAFF. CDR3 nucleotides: TGCAGCGTTCCATACAGGGGGCTCACTGAAGCTTTCTTT.

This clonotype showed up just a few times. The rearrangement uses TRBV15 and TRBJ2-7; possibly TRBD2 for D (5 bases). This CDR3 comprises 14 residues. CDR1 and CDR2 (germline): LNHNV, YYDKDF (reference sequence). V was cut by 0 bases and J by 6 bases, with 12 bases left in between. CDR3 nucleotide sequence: TGTGCCACCAGCAGAGATTTCGCTAGCCCCGAGCAGTACTTC. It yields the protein CATSRDFASPEQYF.

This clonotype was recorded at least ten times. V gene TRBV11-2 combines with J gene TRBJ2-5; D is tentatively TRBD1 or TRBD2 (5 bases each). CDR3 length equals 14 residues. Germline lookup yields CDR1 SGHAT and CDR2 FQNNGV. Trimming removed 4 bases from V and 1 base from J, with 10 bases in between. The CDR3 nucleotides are TGTGCCAGCAGCTCGTGGGACGCCCAAGAGACCCAGTACTTC. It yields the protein CASSSWDAQETQYF.

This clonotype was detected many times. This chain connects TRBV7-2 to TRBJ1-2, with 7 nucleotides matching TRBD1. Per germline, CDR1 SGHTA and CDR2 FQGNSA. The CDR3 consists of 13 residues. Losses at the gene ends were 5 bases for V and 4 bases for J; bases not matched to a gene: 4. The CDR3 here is CASSQTGTYGYTF. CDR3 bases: TGTGCCAGCAGCCAGACAGGGACCTATGGCTACACCTTC.

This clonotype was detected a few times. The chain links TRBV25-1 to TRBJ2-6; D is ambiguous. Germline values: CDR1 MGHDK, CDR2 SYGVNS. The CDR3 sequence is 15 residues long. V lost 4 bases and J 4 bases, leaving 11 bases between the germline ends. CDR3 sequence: CASSVSSPGANVLTF. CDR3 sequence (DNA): TGTGCCAGCAGTGTTTCATCTCCCGGGGCCAACGTCCTGACTTTC.

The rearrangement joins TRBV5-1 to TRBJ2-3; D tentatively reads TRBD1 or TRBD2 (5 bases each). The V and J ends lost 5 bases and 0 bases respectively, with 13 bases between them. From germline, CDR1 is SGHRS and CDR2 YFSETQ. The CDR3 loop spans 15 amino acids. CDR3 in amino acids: CASSPVRGSTDTQYF. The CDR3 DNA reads TGCGCCAGCAGTCCTGTGAGGGGCAGCACAGATACGCAGTATTTT.

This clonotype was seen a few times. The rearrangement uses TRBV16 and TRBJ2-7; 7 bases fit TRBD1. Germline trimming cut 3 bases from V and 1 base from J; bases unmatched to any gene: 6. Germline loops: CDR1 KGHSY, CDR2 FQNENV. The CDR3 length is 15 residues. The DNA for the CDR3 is TGTGCCAGCAGCCATAGGTCGACAGGGTCCTACGAGCAGTACTTC. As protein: CASSHRSTGSYEQYF.

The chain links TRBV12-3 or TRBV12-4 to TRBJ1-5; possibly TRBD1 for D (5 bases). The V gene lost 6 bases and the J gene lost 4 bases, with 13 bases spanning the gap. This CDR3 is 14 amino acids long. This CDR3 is CASSHTTDNQPQHF. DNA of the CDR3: TGTGCCAGCAGCCATACGACAGATAATCAGCCCCAGCATTTT.

CDR3: CASSLLGGRAANEQFF. The DNA of the CDR3 is TGTGCCAGCAGTTTATTGGGCGGGAGGGCCGCCAATGAGCAGTTCTTC. This rearrangement joins TRBV12-3 or TRBV12-4 to TRBJ2-1, with 9 bases lining up with TRBD2. The CDR3 consists of 16 residues. The V segment lost 2 bases and the J segment 6 bases; nucleotides outside the gene matches: 8.

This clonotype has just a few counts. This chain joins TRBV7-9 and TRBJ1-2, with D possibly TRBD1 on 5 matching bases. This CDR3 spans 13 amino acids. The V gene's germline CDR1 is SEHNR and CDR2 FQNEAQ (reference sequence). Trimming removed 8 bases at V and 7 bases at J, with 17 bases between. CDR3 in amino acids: CASRFEGQVGYTF. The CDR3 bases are TGTGCCAGCCGGTTCGAGGGGCAGGTTGGCTACACCTTC.

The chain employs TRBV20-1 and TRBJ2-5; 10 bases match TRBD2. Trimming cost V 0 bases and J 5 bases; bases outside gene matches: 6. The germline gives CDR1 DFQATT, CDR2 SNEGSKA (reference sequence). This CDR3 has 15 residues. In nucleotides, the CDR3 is TGCAGTGCTAGAGATCAGCGGGAGGGCTGGGAGACCCAGTACTTC. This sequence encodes CSARDQREGWETQYF.

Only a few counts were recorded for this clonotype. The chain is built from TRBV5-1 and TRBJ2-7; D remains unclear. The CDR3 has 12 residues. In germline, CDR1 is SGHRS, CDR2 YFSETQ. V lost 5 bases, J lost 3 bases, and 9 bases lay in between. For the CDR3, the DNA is TGCGCCAGCAGACATGTCGGCTACGAGCAGTACGTC. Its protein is CASRHVGYEQYV.

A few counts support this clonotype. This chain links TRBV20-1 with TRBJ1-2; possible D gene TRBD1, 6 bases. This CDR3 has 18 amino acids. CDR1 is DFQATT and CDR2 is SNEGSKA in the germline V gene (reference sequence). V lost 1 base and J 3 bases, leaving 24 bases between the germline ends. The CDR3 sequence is CSARATLLWTDYDYGYTF. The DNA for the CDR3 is TGCAGTGCTAGAGCTACTTTACTTTGGACAGATTATGACTATGGCTACACCTTC.

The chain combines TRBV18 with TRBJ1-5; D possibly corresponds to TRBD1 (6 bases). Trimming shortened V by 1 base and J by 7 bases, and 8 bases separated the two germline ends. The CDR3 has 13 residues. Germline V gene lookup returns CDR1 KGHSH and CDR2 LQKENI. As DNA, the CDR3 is TGTGCCAGCTCACCACAGGGGGACCAGCCCCAGCATTTT. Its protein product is CASSPQGDQPQHF.

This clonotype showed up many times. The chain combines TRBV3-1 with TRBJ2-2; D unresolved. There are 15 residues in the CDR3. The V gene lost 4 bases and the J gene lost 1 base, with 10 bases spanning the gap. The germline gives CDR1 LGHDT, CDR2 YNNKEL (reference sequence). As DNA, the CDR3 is TGTGCCAGCAGCCTCGGACCTGGGAACACCGGGGAGCTGTTTTTT. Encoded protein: CASSLGPGNTGELFF. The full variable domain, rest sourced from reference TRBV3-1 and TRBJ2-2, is DTAVSQTPKYLVTQMGNDKSIKCEQNLGHDTMYWYKQDSKKFLKIMFSYNNKELIINETVPNRFSPKSPDKAHLNLHINSLELGDSAVYFCASSLGPGNTGELFFGEGSRLTVL.

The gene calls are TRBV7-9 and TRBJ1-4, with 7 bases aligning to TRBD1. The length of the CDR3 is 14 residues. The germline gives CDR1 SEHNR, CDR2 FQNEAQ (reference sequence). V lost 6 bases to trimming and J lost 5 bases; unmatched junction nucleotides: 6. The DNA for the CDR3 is TGTGCCAGCAGTCATCGGGACAGCAATGAAAAACTGTTTTTT. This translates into CASSHRDSNEKLFF. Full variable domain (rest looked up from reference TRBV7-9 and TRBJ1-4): DTGVSQNPRHKITKRGQNVTFRCDPISEHNRLYWYRQTLGQGPEFLTYFQNEAQLEKSRLLSDRFSAERPKGSFSTLEIQRTEQGDSAMYLCASSHRDSNEKLFFGSGTQLSVL.

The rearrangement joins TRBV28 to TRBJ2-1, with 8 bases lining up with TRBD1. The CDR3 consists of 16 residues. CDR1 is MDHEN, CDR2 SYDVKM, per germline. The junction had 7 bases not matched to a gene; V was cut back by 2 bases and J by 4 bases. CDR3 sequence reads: CASSLIGQGSYNEQFF. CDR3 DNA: TGTGCCAGCAGTTTAATAGGACAGGGTTCATACAATGAGCAGTTCTTC. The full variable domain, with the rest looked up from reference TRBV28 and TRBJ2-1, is DVKVTQSSRYLVKRTGEKVFLECVQDMDHENMFWYRQDPGLGLRLIYFSYDVKMKEKGDIPEGYSVSREKKERFSLILESASTNQTSMYLCASSLIGQGSYNEQFFGPGTRLTVL.

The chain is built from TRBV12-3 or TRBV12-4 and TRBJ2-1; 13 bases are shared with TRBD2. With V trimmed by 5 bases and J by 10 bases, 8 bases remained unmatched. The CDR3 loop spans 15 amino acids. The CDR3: CASSPGLAGSGEQFF. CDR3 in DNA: TGTGCCAGCAGTCCGGGACTAGCGGGATCCGGGGAGCAGTTCTTC.

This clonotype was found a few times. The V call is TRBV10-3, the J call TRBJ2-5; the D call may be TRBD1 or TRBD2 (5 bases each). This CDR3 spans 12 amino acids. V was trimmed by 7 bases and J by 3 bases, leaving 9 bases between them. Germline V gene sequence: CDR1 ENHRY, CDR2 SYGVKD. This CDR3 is CAIKGTEETQYF. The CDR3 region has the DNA TGTGCCATCAAAGGGACGGAAGAGACCCAGTACTTC.

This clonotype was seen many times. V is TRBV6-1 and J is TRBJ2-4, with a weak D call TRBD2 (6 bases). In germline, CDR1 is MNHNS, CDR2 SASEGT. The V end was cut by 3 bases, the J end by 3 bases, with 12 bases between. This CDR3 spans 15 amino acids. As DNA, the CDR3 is TGTGCCAGCAGTGACCCTCGCGGGGTCAAAAACATTCAGTACTTC. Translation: CASSDPRGVKNIQYF.